One sample yielded the 20 T cell receptor beta chains listed below, sequenced in a study of breast tumors, draining lymph nodes, adjacent tissues. Breast cancer patients provided tissue from their axillary draining lymph nodes. One entry per CDR3 protein, called by TCRdb with MiXCR from the multiplex PCR reads. The table lists fewer than 250,000 distinct CDR3 sequences, about 34% of them singletons. Sequenced input: axillary lymph node tissue. These receptors were collected from a female donor with breast cancer. Some clones in this sample may be carry-over from other donors' samples.

This clonotype turned up a few times. A much larger clone differs by one base, so this may be a read error. CDR3 in amino acids: CASSHRGRGDTDTQYF. The DNA of the CDR3 is TGTGCCAGCAGTCACAGAGGGCGGGGGGACACAGATACGCAGTATTTT. This chain uses TRBV6-5 with TRBJ2-3; 8 nucleotides agree with TRBD2. Looked up from germline, CDR1 is MNHEY and CDR2 is SVGAGI. The CDR3 is made up of 16 amino acids. V was pared by 5 bases and J by 2 bases, with 9 bases of the junction left unmatched.

This clonotype has just a few counts. In DNA, the CDR3 is TGTGCCAGCAGTTTATTCGTTAGGGGGGATCAGCCCCAGCATTTT. Translated, it gives CASSLFVRGDQPQHF. J is TRBJ1-5 and V is TRBV28; tentatively, D is TRBD1 (6 bases). V was trimmed by 1 base and J by 5 bases, leaving 12 bases between them. Germline V gives CDR1 MDHEN, CDR2 SYDVKM. The CDR3 length is 15 residues.

Points on this clonotype: Compared with germline, one end of the junction differs, possibly owing to a read error. The chain joins TRBV6-5 to TRBJ2-1, with 7 bases lining up with TRBD1. In germline, CDR1 is MNHEY, CDR2 SVGAGI. The CDR3 runs to 17 residues. CDR3 DNA sequence: TGTGCCAACAGTCACCCGGCGACAGGGTCTTCCTACAATGAGCAGTTCTTC. The encoded protein is CANSHPATGSSYNEQFF.

This clonotype showed up just a few times. A much larger clone lies one base from this, so it may be a read error. The rearrangement joins TRBV9 to TRBJ2-5; TRBD2 matches at 12 bases. Germline-derived CDR1 and CDR2 are SGDLS and YYNGEE. This CDR3 is 17 amino acids long. The CDR3 spells CASSVGLAGPNQATQYF. CDR3 in DNA: TGTGCCAGCAGCGTGGGACTAGCGGGCCCTAACCAAGCGACCCAGTACTTC. The full variable domain, with the rest looked up from reference TRBV9 and TRBJ2-5, is DSGVTQTPKHLITATGQRVTLRCSPRSGDLSVYWYQQSLDQGLQFLIQYYNGEERAKGNILERFSAQQFPDLHSELNLSSLELGDSALYFCASSVGLAGPNQATQYFGPGTRLLVL.

This clonotype was found many times. The chain links TRBV9 to TRBJ2-1; TRBD2 aligns across 9 bases. The CDR3 loop spans 15 amino acids. With 4 bases clipped from V and 4 bases from J, the junction kept 6 bases outside the gene matches. The V gene's germline CDR1 is SGDLS and CDR2 YYNGEE. The CDR3 DNA reads as TGTGCCAGCAGCCGTAGCGGGAGTGGGTACAATGAGCAGTTCTTC. It codes for CASSRSGSGYNEQFF.

The chain joins TRBV27 to TRBJ2-1; tentative D call: TRBD2 (5 bases). V gave up 4 bases and J gave up 0 bases, with 10 bases separating them. The CDR3 consists of 15 residues. In germline, CDR1 is MNHEY, CDR2 SMNVEV (reference sequence). The DNA for the CDR3 is TGTGCCAGCAGTTGGACTGTGCACTCCTACAATGAGCAGTTCTTC. Translation: CASSWTVHSYNEQFF.

A few counts support this clonotype. The rearrangement joins TRBV28 to TRBJ2-7; the match to TRBD2 covers 12 bases. CDR1 MDHEN and CDR2 SYDVKM come from the germline V gene. The CDR3 has 16 residues. Germline trimming cut 4 bases from V and 5 bases from J; bases unmatched to any gene: 9. The CDR3 nucleotides are TGTGCCAGCAGTTCTTGGACTAGCGGGGTACCTAACGAGCAGTACTTC. Protein sequence: CASSSWTSGVPNEQYF.

The sample holds a few counts of this clonotype. The chain has TRBV19 and TRBJ1-1; 7 positions match TRBD1. V was clipped by 4 bases and J by 1 base; unmatched bases: 3. CDR3 length: 14 amino acids. CDR1 is LNHDA and CDR2 is SQIVND in the germline V gene (reference sequence). CDR3 in DNA: TGTGCCAGTAGTAGGACAGGAGCGAACACTGAAGCTTTCTTT. Protein: CASSRTGANTEAFF.

The chain is built from TRBV25-1 and TRBJ1-3; TRBD1 aligns across 9 bases. CDR1 is MGHDK and CDR2 is SYGVNS in the germline V gene. Losses at the gene ends were 7 bases for V and 11 bases for J; bases not matched to a gene: 3. The CDR3 sequence is 11 residues long. This chain's CDR3 is CASIRQGAIYF. As DNA, the CDR3 is TGTGCCAGCATTAGACAGGGGGCCATATATTTT.

J is TRBJ2-3 and V is TRBV6-1; 9 nucleotides match TRBD2. Germline V gives CDR1 MNHNS, CDR2 SASEGT. The CDR3 has 15 residues. V lost 5 bases and J lost 6; bases outside the gene matches: 9. Here the CDR3 DNA reads TGTGCCAGCAGTCAACGCGCTAGCGGGGCGGATACGCAGTATTTT. Translating gives CASSQRASGADTQYF.

This chain connects TRBV6-1 to TRBJ1-5, with 7 bases lining up with TRBD1. This CDR3 is built from 14 residues. Trimming at V came to 4 bases and at J to 6 bases, leaving 6 bases not matched to a gene. Germline values: CDR1 MNHNS, CDR2 SASEGT. CDR3 loop: CASSGGTEVQPQHF. CDR3 nucleotides: TGTGCCAGCAGTGGCGGGACAGAAGTTCAGCCCCAGCATTTT.

This clonotype occurred many times. The chain employs TRBV20-1 and TRBJ1-3, with D maybe TRBD1 (5 bases). The CDR3 covers 14 residues. Trimming pared 6 bases from V and 4 bases from J, leaving 16 bases between. Germline values: CDR1 DFQATT, CDR2 SNEGSKA (reference sequence). In nucleotides, the CDR3 is TGCAGTGCAAAGAAATTGGGGGAAGGAAACACCATATATTTT. Translating it yields CSAKKLGEGNTIYF.

This clonotype appeared many times. The chain combines TRBV19 with TRBJ1-5; 11 nucleotides agree with TRBD1. V was clipped by 4 bases and J by 7 bases; unmatched bases: 6. The CDR3 spans 15 residues. The germline CDR1 and CDR2 sequences are LNHDA and SQIVND (reference sequence). The CDR3 spells CASSRGQGVRQPQHF. The DNA of the CDR3 is TGTGCCAGTAGTAGGGGACAGGGGGTTCGGCAGCCCCAGCATTTT.

This sequence joins TRBV19 and TRBJ2-1; TRBD2 matches at 7 bases. The CDR3 loop spans 15 amino acids. The trim removed 5 bases at V and 1 base at J, leaving 5 bases unmatched. The V gene's germline CDR1 is LNHDA and CDR2 SQIVND (reference sequence). In DNA form, the CDR3 reads TGTGCCAGTAGTTTAACTAGCGAATCCTACAATGAGCAGTTCTTC. It specifies CASSLTSESYNEQFF.

This clonotype was detected many times. As DNA, the CDR3 is TGTGCCAGTAGCAGGGGGTCTAAAGCGTCCGGGGCCAACGTCCTGACTTTC. Protein sequence: CASSRGSKASGANVLTF. J is TRBJ2-6 and V is TRBV19, with 7 bases identical to TRBD1. The CDR3 has 17 amino acids. Germline trimming cut 6 bases from V and 4 bases from J; bases unmatched to any gene: 12. The V gene's germline CDR1 is LNHDA and CDR2 SQIVND (reference sequence).

The table lists this clonotype with many counts. V gene TRBV12-5 combines with J gene TRBJ2-3; D is perhaps TRBD2 (5 bases). Trimming cost V 5 bases and J 6 bases, with 12 bases left between them. CDR1 is LGHNT and CDR2 is FRNRAP in the germline V gene. This CDR3 is built from 13 residues. The CDR3: CASGPSRADTQYF. In nucleotides, the CDR3 is TGTGCTAGTGGTCCCTCGCGGGCGGATACGCAGTATTTT.

This clonotype occurred a few times. The chain couples TRBV6-2 or TRBV6-3 to TRBJ2-3, with D maybe TRBD2 (5 bases). The CDR3 loop spans 15 amino acids. With 0 bases removed from V and 4 bases from J, the gap between germline ends came to 11 bases. CDR1 and CDR2 from the germline V gene are MNHEY and SVGEGT. In DNA, the CDR3 is TGTGCCAGCAGTTACTCTGAGGACTCCGCAGATACGCAGTATTTT. Residues: CASSYSEDSADTQYF.

The V gene is TRBV7-2, the J gene TRBJ1-2; the D gene is possibly TRBD1 (6 bases). V was clipped by 5 bases and J by 8 bases, with 18 bases between them. Germline values: CDR1 SGHTA, CDR2 FQGNSA. This CDR3 has 14 residues. The chain's CDR3 is CASSLPGQLLGYTF. CDR3 DNA: TGTGCCAGCAGCCTGCCCGGACAGTTATTAGGCTACACCTTC.

This clonotype showed up many times. The J gene is TRBJ1-2, the V gene TRBV28; possibly TRBD1 for D (5 bases). The CDR3 loop spans 14 amino acids. Germline CDR1 reads MDHEN; CDR2 reads SYDVKM. The germline V and J ends were trimmed by 3 bases and 4 bases, with 12 bases remaining between them. CDR3: CASSFAGNLYGYTF. The CDR3 DNA is TGTGCCAGCAGTTTCGCAGGGAACCTCTATGGCTACACCTTC.

CDR3 in DNA: TGTGCCAGCAGTGAATTGGGACAGGGAAACATTCAGTACTTC. Its protein product is CASSELGQGNIQYF. The chain carries TRBV6-1 and TRBJ2-4; TRBD1 matches 9 bases. The trim removed 2 bases at V and 6 bases at J, leaving 2 bases unmatched. Germline loops: CDR1 MNHNS, CDR2 SASEGT. The CDR3 is 14 amino acids.